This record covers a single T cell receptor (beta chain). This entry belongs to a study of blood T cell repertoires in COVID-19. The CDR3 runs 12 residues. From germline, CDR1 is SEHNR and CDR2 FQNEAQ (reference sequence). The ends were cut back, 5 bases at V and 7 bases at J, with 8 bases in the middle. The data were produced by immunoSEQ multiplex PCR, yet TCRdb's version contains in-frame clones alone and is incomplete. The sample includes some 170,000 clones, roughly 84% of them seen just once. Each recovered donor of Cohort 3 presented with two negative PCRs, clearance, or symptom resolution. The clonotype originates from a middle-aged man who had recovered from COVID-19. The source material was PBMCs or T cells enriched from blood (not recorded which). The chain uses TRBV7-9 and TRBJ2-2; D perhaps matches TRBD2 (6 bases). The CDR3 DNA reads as TGTGCCAGCAGCAGGGGAGGCGGGGAGCTGTTTTTT. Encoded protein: CASSRGGGELFF. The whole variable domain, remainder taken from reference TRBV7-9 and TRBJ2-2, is DTGVSQNPRHKITKRGQNVTFRCDPISEHNRLYWYRQTLGQGPEFLTYFQNEAQLEKSRLLSDRFSAERPKGSFSTLEIQRTEQGDSAMYLCASSRGGGELFFGEGSRLTVL.